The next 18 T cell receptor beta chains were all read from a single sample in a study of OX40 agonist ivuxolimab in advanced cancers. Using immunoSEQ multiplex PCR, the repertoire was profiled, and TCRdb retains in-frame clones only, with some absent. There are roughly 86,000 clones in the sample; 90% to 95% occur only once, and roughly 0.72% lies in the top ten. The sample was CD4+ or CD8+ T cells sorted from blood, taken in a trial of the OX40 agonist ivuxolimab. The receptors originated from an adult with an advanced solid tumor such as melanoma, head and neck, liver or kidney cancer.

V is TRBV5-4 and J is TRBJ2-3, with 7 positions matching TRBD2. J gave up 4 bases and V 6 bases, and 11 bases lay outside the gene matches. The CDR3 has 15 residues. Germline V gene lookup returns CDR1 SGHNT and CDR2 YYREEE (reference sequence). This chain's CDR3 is CASTLLGGSSDTQYF. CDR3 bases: TGTGCCAGCACTCTACTGGGAGGGTCATCAGATACGCAGTATTTT.

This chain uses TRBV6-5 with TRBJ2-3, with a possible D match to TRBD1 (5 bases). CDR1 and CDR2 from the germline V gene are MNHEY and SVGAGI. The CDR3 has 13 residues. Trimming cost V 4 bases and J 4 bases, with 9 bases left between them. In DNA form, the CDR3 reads TGTGCCAGCAGTTCCAGGGCTGCAGATACGCAGTATTTT. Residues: CASSSRAADTQYF.

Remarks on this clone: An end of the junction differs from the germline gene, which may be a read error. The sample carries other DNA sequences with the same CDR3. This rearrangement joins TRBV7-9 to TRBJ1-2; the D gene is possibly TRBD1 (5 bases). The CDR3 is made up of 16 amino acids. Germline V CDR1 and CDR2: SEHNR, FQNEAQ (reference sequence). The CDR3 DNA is TGTGCTAGCAGCTTAGCGAACCGGGGCGACCTCTATGGCTACACCTTC. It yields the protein CASSLANRGDLYGYTF.

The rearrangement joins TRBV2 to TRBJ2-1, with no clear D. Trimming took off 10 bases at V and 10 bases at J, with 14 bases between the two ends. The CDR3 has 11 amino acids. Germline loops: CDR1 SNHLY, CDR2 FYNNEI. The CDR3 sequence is CAKKGTSEQFF. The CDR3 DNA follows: TGTGCCAAGAAGGGAACCTCGGAGCAGTTCTTC.

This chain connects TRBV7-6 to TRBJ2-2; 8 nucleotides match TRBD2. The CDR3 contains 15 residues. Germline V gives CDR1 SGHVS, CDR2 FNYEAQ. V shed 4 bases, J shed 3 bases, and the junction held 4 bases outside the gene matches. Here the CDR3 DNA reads TGTGCCAGCAGCTCTTCGACTAGCGACACCGGGGAGCTGTTTTTT. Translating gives CASSSSTSDTGELFF.

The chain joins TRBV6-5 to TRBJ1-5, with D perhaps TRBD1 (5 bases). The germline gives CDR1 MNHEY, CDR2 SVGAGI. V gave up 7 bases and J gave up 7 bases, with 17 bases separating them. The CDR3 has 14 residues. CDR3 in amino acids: CASNTIGAGQPQHF. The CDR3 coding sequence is TGTGCCAGCAACACGATTGGGGCGGGGCAGCCCCAGCATTTT.

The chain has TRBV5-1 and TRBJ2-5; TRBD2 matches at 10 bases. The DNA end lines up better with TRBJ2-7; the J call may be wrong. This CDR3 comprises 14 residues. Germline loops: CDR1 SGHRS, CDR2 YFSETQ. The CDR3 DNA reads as TGCGCCAGCAGGGAGCTAGCGGGAGCCTACGAGCAGTACTTC. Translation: CASRELAGAYEQYF.

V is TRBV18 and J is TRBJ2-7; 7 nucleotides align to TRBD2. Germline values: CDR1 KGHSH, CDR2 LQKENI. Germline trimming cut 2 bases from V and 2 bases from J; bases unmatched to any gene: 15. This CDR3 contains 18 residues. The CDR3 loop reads CASSPSRDYRHGAYEQYF. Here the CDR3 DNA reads TGTGCCAGCTCACCAAGTCGGGACTATCGGCATGGGGCCTACGAGCAGTACTTC. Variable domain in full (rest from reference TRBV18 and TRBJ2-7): NAGVMQNPRHLVRRRGQEARLRCSPMKGHSHVYWYRQLPEEGLKFMVYLQKENIIDESGMPKERFSAEFPKEGPSILRIQQVVRGDSAAYFCASSPSRDYRHGAYEQYFGPGTRLTVT.

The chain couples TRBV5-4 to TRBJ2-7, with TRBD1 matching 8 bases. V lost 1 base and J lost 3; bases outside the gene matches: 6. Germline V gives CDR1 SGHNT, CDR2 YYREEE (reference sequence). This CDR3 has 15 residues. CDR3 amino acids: CASSLSGGGGYEQYF. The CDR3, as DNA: TGTGCCAGCAGCTTGTCAGGGGGCGGTGGCTACGAGCAGTACTTC.

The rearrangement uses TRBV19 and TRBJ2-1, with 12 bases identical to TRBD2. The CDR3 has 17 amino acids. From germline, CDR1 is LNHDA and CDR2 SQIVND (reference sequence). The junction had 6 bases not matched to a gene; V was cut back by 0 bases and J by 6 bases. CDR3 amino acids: CASSIDILAGGVNEQFF. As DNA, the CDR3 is TGTGCCAGTAGTATAGATATCCTAGCGGGAGGGGTCAATGAGCAGTTCTTC.

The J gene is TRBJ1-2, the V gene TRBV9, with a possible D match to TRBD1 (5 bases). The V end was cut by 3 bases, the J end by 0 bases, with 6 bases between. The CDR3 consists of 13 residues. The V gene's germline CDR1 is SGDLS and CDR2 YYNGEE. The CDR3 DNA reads TGTGCCAGCAGCGCGGGACCTAACTATGGCTACACCTTC. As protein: CASSAGPNYGYTF.

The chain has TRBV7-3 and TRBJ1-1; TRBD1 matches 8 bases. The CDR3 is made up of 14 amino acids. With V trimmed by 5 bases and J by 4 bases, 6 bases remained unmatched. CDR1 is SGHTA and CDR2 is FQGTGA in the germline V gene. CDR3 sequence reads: CASSLGQVGTEAFF. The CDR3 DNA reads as TGTGCCAGCAGCCTGGGACAGGTTGGCACTGAAGCTTTCTTT.

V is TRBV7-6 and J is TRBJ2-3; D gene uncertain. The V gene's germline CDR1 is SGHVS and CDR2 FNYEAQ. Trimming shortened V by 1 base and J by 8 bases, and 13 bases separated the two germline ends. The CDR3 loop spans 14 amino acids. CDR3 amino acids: CASSLDEAGLTQYF. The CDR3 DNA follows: TGTGCCAGCAGCTTAGACGAGGCCGGGCTTACGCAGTATTTT.

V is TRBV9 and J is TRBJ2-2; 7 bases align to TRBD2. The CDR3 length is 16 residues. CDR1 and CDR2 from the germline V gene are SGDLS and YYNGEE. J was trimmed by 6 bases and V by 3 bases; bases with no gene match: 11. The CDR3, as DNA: TGTGCCAGCAGCGCCAGCCCGGGAGGTGGGTCCGGGGAGCTGTTTTTT. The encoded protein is CASSASPGGGSGELFF. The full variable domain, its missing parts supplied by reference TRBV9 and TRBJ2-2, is DSGVTQTPKHLITATGQRVTLRCSPRSGDLSVYWYQQSLDQGLQFLIQYYNGEERAKGNILERFSAQQFPDLHSELNLSSLELGDSALYFCASSASPGGGSGELFFGEGSRLTVL.

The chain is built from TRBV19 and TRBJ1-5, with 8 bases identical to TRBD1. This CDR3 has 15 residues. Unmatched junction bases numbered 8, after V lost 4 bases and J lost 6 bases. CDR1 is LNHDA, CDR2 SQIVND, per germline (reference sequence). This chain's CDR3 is CASSRWAGGGQPQHF. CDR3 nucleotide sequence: TGTGCCAGTAGTAGGTGGGCAGGGGGCGGTCAGCCCCAGCATTTT.

The CDR3 sequence: CASSYSKWAEAFF. In DNA form, the CDR3 reads TGTGCCAGCAGTTACTCGAAGTGGGCTGAAGCTTTCTTT. The V and J genes are TRBV6-5 and TRBJ1-1; D remains unclear. V was cut by 0 bases and J by 6 bases, with 8 bases left in between. The CDR3 is 13 amino acids. From germline, CDR1 is MNHEY and CDR2 SVGAGI.

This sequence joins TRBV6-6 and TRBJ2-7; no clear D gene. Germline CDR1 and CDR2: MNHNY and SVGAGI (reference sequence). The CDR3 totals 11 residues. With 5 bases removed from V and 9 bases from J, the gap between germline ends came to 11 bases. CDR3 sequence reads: CASSQGPVQYF. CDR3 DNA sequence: TGTGCCAGCAGTCAAGGCCCGGTGCAGTACTTC.

The CDR3 DNA reads TGTGCCAGCCGAAACGAGTCACCCCTCCACTTT. Translating it yields CASRNESPLHF. The genes are TRBV7-2 and TRBJ1-6; the D is unclear. Germline V gene data show CDR1 as SGHTA and CDR2 as FQGNSA. CDR3 length: 11 amino acids. The ends were cut back, 8 bases at V and 10 bases at J, with 9 bases in the middle. Full variable domain (missing parts from reference TRBV7-2 and TRBJ1-6): GAGVSQSPSNKVTEKGKDVELRCDPISGHTALYWYRQSLGQGLEFLIYFQGNSAPDKSGLPSDRFSAERTGGSVSTLTIQRTQQEDSAVYLCASRNESPLHFGNGTRLTVT.